The 22 T cell receptor beta chains in this list originate from one sample, sequenced in a study of blood T cell repertoires in COVID-19. The repertoire was sequenced with immunoSEQ multiplex PCR; TCRdb's copy has only in-frame clones and lacks some. The sample includes fewer than 250,000 clones, approximately 78% seen only once; the top ten take about 10%. The sequenced sample was peripheral blood. The receptors derive from a woman older than 75 with acute or convalescent COVID-19.

This clone was detected only a few times. The V gene is TRBV28, the J gene TRBJ2-1; 10 bases are a match to TRBD2. The CDR3 extends over 16 amino acids. V was pared by 2 bases and J by 0 bases, with 1 base of the junction left unmatched. Germline CDR1 and CDR2: MDHEN and SYDVKM. CDR3 bases: TGTGCCAGCAGTTTACTAGCGGGAGTCTCCTACAATGAGCAGTTCTTC. It encodes CASSLLAGVSYNEQFF. Full variable domain (missing parts from reference TRBV28 and TRBJ2-1): DVKVTQSSRYLVKRTGEKVFLECVQDMDHENMFWYRQDPGLGLRLIYFSYDVKMKEKGDIPEGYSVSREKKERFSLILESASTNQTSMYLCASSLLAGVSYNEQFFGPGTRLTVL.

The V call is TRBV7-2, the J call TRBJ2-7, with a tentative D call TRBD2 (5 bases). The CDR3 contains 14 residues. Trimming removed 7 bases at V and 0 bases at J, with 13 bases between. Germline loops: CDR1 SGHTA, CDR2 FQGNSA. The CDR3 coding sequence is TGTGCCAGCACCTTCGCCGGGGACTCCTACGAGCAGTACTTC. Protein: CASTFAGDSYEQYF.

This clone was found once. V is TRBV3-1 (or the pseudogene TRBV3-2) and J is TRBJ1-1, with D maybe TRBD1 (6 bases). The CDR3 has 15 residues. Germline-derived CDR1 and CDR2 are LGHDT and YNNKEL (reference sequence). Trimming pared 5 bases from V and 0 bases from J, leaving 13 bases between. The CDR3 loop reads CASSTDSQVNTEAFF. CDR3 nucleotides: TGTGCCAGCAGCACGGACAGCCAGGTGAACACTGAAGCTTTCTTT.

The gene calls are TRBV6-5 and TRBJ1-2, with 8 positions matching TRBD1. Germline loops: CDR1 MNHEY, CDR2 SVGAGI. This CDR3 region has 13 residues. With V trimmed by 7 bases and J by 8 bases, 9 bases remained unmatched. The CDR3 DNA follows: TGTGCCAGCACTAAGATCGACAGGGGAGGCTACACCTTC. It translates to CASTKIDRGGYTF.

The chain is built from TRBV6-6 and TRBJ1-6; D not certain. With 4 bases removed from V and 4 bases from J, the gap between germline ends came to 5 bases. Per germline, CDR1 MNHNY and CDR2 SVGAGI (reference sequence). The CDR3 totals 13 residues. In nucleotides, the CDR3 is TGTGCCAGCAGTTCCAGGTATAATTCACCCCTCCACTTT. Protein sequence: CASSSRYNSPLHF.

The chain employs TRBV24-1 and TRBJ2-3; TRBD2 matches 14 bases. The J segment lost 5 bases and the V segment lost 4 bases, leaving 16 bases of the junction unmatched. The CDR3 runs 20 residues. CDR1 and CDR2 (germline): KGHDR, SFDVKD. The chain's CDR3 is CATSDPTTSGGDRFGDTQYF. CDR3 sequence (DNA): TGTGCCACCAGTGACCCCACGACTAGCGGGGGGGACCGATTCGGAGATACGCAGTATTTT.

V is TRBV19 and J is TRBJ1-5; D not certain. The CDR3 totals 13 residues. Deletions cut 6 bases from V and 6 bases from J, with 12 bases between. Looked up from germline, CDR1 is LNHDA and CDR2 is SQIVND (reference sequence). CDR3 in amino acids: CASRWAGGQPQHF. The CDR3 nucleotides are TGTGCCAGTAGATGGGCGGGAGGTCAGCCCCAGCATTTT.

Remarks on this clone: This sample also contains other DNA sequences that code for the same CDR3. The gene calls are TRBV7-2 and TRBJ1-2; 9 bases fit TRBD1. Germline lookup yields CDR1 SGHTA and CDR2 FQGNSA. The CDR3 is made up of 14 amino acids. The junction had 3 bases not matched to a gene; V was cut back by 2 bases and J by 5 bases. The chain's CDR3 is CASSLSGQGYGYTF. DNA of the CDR3: TGTGCCAGCAGCTTATCGGGACAGGGATATGGCTACACCTTC.

This chain joins TRBV6-2 or TRBV6-3 and TRBJ2-7, with 13 nucleotides matching TRBD2. The trim removed 4 bases at V and 4 bases at J, leaving 4 bases unmatched. Germline V gene data show CDR1 as MNHEY and CDR2 as SVGEGT. This CDR3 contains 15 residues. Here the CDR3 reads CASSWTSGRAYEQYF. The CDR3 nucleotides read TGTGCCAGCAGTTGGACTAGCGGGAGAGCTTACGAGCAGTACTTC.

This chain uses TRBV5-4 with TRBJ2-5; D ambiguous. Trimming left V 1 base short and J 2 bases short, with 6 bases between. CDR1 and CDR2 from the germline V gene are SGHNT and YYREEE (reference sequence). The CDR3 length is 13 residues. CDR3 bases: TGTGCCAGCAGCTTGCCGTCTCAAGAGACCCAGTACTTC. Encoded protein: CASSLPSQETQYF.

Only a few counts were recorded for this clone. This chain joins TRBV6-5 and TRBJ1-3; D gene ambiguous. Germline V lookup: CDR1 MNHEY, CDR2 SVGAGI. The CDR3 contains 13 residues. Between the trimmed V and J ends, which lost 8 bases and 2 bases, there was a span of 10 bases. The CDR3 DNA reads as TGTGCCAGCGAGAGATCACCTGGAAACACCATATATTTT. Translating gives CASERSPGNTIYF.

V gene TRBV28 combines with J gene TRBJ1-3; possibly TRBD1 for D (6 bases). CDR1 and CDR2 from the germline V gene are MDHEN and SYDVKM. Trimming removed 8 bases at V and 6 bases at J, with 14 bases between. This CDR3 is built from 13 residues. CDR3 sequence (DNA): TGTGCCAGCGGAACAGGGCAGCTAAACACCATATATTTT. Protein sequence: CASGTGQLNTIYF.

This clone appeared a single time. The rearrangement joins TRBV12-3 or TRBV12-4 to TRBJ1-1, with D uncertain. V shed 2 bases and J shed 11 bases, with 12 bases lying between them. This CDR3 spans 12 amino acids. The CDR3 nucleotides read TGTGCCAGCAGTTTAAACCCTGAGTTTGCTTTCTTT. This encodes CASSLNPEFAFF.

The genes are TRBV5-4 and TRBJ1-4; D is uncertain. The CDR3 consists of 16 residues. Trimming removed 0 bases from V and 0 bases from J, with 9 bases in between. The V gene's germline CDR1 is SGHNT and CDR2 YYREEE (reference sequence). DNA for the CDR3: TGTGCCAGCAGCTTGGCTGGCGGAGCAACTAATGAAAAACTGTTTTTT. It specifies CASSLAGGATNEKLFF.

This rearrangement joins TRBV30 to TRBJ1-2, with D perhaps matching TRBD1 (6 bases). This CDR3 comprises 12 residues. V lost 3 bases and J 3 bases, leaving 8 bases between the germline ends. The V gene's germline CDR1 is GTSNPN and CDR2 SVGIG (reference sequence). DNA of the CDR3: TGTGCCTGGAGCGACAGGTACTATGGCTACACCTTC. This codes for CAWSDRYYGYTF.

This clone showed up just once. This chain uses TRBV5-3 with TRBJ1-3; no firm D call. TRBV5-3 is recorded as an ORF, its role being uncertain. This CDR3 is 10 amino acids long. The V and J ends lost 10 bases and 0 bases respectively, with 2 bases between them. As DNA, the CDR3 is TGTGCCCACTCTGGAAACACCATATATTTT. It codes for CAHSGNTIYF.

The V and J genes are TRBV11-1 and TRBJ2-7; D is perhaps TRBD1 (6 bases). V shed 6 bases and J shed 3 bases, with 15 bases lying between them. The V gene's germline CDR1 is SGHAT and CDR2 FQDESV (reference sequence). The CDR3 loop spans 14 amino acids. The CDR3 region has the DNA TGTGCCAGCAGGGATTCCGGGACAAACTACGAGCAGTACTTC. The encoded protein is CASRDSGTNYEQYF. The variable domain in full, completed from reference TRBV11-1 and TRBJ2-7, reads EAEVAQSPRYKITEKSQAVAFWCDPISGHATLYWYRQILGQGPELLVQFQDESVVDDSQLPKDRFSAERLKGVDSTLKIQPAELGDSAMYLCASRDSGTNYEQYFGPGTRLTVT.

The chain joins TRBV4-2 to TRBJ1-4; D might be TRBD1 (6 bases). CDR3 size: 16 residues. In germline, CDR1 is LGHNA, CDR2 YNFKEQ. The V gene lost 1 base and the J gene lost 8 bases, with 17 bases spanning the gap. The CDR3 loop is CASSQVFEGGGEKLFF. The CDR3 DNA sequence: TGTGCCAGCAGCCAAGTGTTCGAAGGGGGGGGAGAAAAACTGTTTTTT.

This chain connects TRBV2 to TRBJ2-5; 14 bases are a match to TRBD2. Germline V gene data show CDR1 as SNHLY and CDR2 as FYNNEI. The CDR3 has 15 amino acids. V shed 6 bases and J 5 bases; nucleotides not matched to a gene: 5. The chain's CDR3 is CASRRLAGGYETQYF. CDR3 bases: TGTGCCAGCAGGAGACTAGCGGGAGGGTACGAGACCCAGTACTTC.

The rearrangement links TRBV10-3 to TRBJ2-7; D might be TRBD2 (6 bases). Trimming cost V 5 bases and J 3 bases, with 11 bases left between them. The CDR3 length is 13 residues. Germline values: CDR1 ENHRY, CDR2 SYGVKD. The DNA of the CDR3 is TGTGCCATCAGTCGGGACTTCAACTACGAGCAGTACTTC. It encodes CAISRDFNYEQYF.

In this sample, this clone turned up once. This chain uses TRBV7-2 with TRBJ1-2, with D unclear. CDR1 and CDR2 (germline): SGHTA, FQGNSA. This CDR3 spans 15 amino acids. The V end lost 5 bases, the J end lost 2 bases, and 15 bases lay between the germline ends. The DNA of the CDR3 is TGTGCCAGCAGCCCCGGATCGGGGATGAACTATGGCTACACCTTC. This codes for CASSPGSGMNYGYTF.

The chain carries TRBV11-2 and TRBJ2-1; possibly TRBD2 for D (5 bases). The CDR3 covers 15 residues. Germline V gene sequence: CDR1 SGHAT, CDR2 FQNNGV. V dropped 5 bases and J dropped 0 bases, with 11 bases sitting between them. CDR3 bases: TGTGCCAGCAGCGCGACTACGAGCTCCTACAATGAGCAGTTCTTC. Its protein is CASSATTSSYNEQFF.